This T cell receptor beta chain is from a study of T-cell memory formation after mild COVID-19. Study-wide context: Largely donor-specific TCR clusters were found. Study observations and caveats: CD4+ contracting clones were mainly CM and EM; CD8+ ones, EMRA. Balance between CD4 and CD8 was seen in clones contracting day 15 to 85, and a CD4+ lean was seen in later expanders.

Amplification by 5'RACE using constant-segment primers produced TCR alpha and TCR beta cDNA libraries that carried sample barcodes and UMIs. From the 5' RACE reads, TCRdb called clonotypes with MiXCR, one entry per CDR3 protein. This sample carries a few hundred thousand distinct CDR3 sequences, approximately 14% of them seen once, and the ten largest clones take around 21%. There are a few counts of this clonotype. Its antigen is unknown. The sample comprised PBMCs or a T cell subset sorted from them (not recorded which). This TCR came from a man between 18 and 29 years old who had mild COVID-19 (a few samples of this study predate the infection). Cell type and time point are not known.

The CDR3 protein is CASSYHIQSSYNEQFF. Here the CDR3 DNA reads TGTGCCAGCAGCTATCATATCCAAAGCTCCTACAATGAGCAGTTCTTC. The chain combines TRBV7-9 with TRBJ2-1; D call uncertain. V was trimmed by 4 bases and J by 0 bases, leaving 13 bases between them. Germline CDR1 and CDR2: SEHNR and FQNEAQ (reference sequence). The CDR3 is made up of 16 amino acids.